Listed here is a single T cell receptor (beta chain). Its antigen is not known. The record originates from a study of T cell responses to AZD1222 COVID-19 vaccine. Study-level background: Analyses pooled second doses at about 4 or about 12 weeks. The study's findings and limits: Donors were largely white British and mainly female; clonal diversity was possibly underestimated.

Assay: immunoSEQ multiplex PCR; the TCRdb copy retains only in-frame clones and omits some. The table shows about 99,000 clones, with about 92% occurring only once. V shed 8 bases and J shed 4 bases, with 14 bases lying between them. Germline V gene lookup returns CDR1 LNHDA and CDR2 SQIVND (reference sequence). CDR3 length: 14 residues. The sequenced sample was peripheral blood, obtained on day 0 of AZD1222 vaccination. This sequence was found in an adult in good health. The gene calls are TRBV19 and TRBJ1-4; D not certain. CDR3 region: CASGRNQVNEKLFF. As DNA, the CDR3 is TGTGCCAGTGGTCGGAACCAAGTTAATGAAAAACTGTTTTTT. Complete variable domain (other parts from reference TRBV19 and TRBJ1-4): DGGITQSPKYLFRKEGQNVTLSCEQNLNHDAMYWYRQDPGQGLRLIYYSQIVNDFQKGDIAEGYSVSREKKESFPLTVTSAQKNPTAFYLCASGRNQVNEKLFFGSGTQLSVL.